Below, 5 T cell receptor beta chains from the same sample are listed, as sequenced in a study of T cell repertoires in aging, cancer and after chemotherapy. The template was genomic DNA from peripheral blood, not RNA. TRB rearrangements spanning V, D and J were amplified using mixed TRB-A/B primers. TCRdb analysed the multiplex PCR reads with MiXCR anew, one entry per CDR3 protein. The repertoire holds some 20,000 distinct CDR3 sequences, roughly 37% seen once, with over 15% in the top ten. The sample comprised blood. The receptors come from a human donor with a solid tumor.

The chain has TRBV5-4 and TRBJ2-7; 8 nucleotides line up with TRBD1. V was pared by 4 bases and J by 2 bases, with 5 bases of the junction left unmatched. The CDR3 length is 14 residues. CDR1 is SGHNT, CDR2 YYREEE, per germline (reference sequence). The DNA for the CDR3 is TGTGCCAGCAGCCCAGGACAGGGACCCTACGAGCAGTACTTC. It translates to CASSPGQGPYEQYF.

J is TRBJ2-4 and V is TRBV5-6; D is possibly TRBD2 (6 bases). Per the germline V gene, CDR1 is SGHDT and CDR2 is YYEEEE. V lost 2 bases to trimming and J lost 6 bases, with 6 bases between them. This CDR3 region has 12 residues. This CDR3 is CASSFGRNIQYF. In DNA, the CDR3 is TGTGCCAGCAGCTTCGGGAGAAACATTCAGTACTTC.

This clonotype appeared a few times. The CDR3 region is CASRGIEYEQFF. CDR3 DNA sequence: TGTGCCAGCAGGGGAATCGAGTATGAGCAGTTCTTC. The genes are TRBV5-6 and TRBJ2-1; D is unresolved. Trimming removed 5 bases at V and 8 bases at J, with 11 bases between. CDR3 length: 12 amino acids. Germline CDR1 reads SGHDT; CDR2 reads YYEEEE.

A few counts support this clonotype. The chain carries TRBV12-3 or TRBV12-4 and TRBJ2-5, with D tentatively TRBD1 or TRBD2 (6 bases each). Trimming cost V 7 bases and J 4 bases, with 16 bases left between them. The length of the CDR3 is 14 residues. In DNA form, the CDR3 reads TGTGCCAGCACCCGACAGGAGGGGGGAGAGACCCAGTACTTC. Its translation: CASTRQEGGETQYF.

This chain connects TRBV7-2 to TRBJ2-5; tentatively, D is TRBD1 (6 bases). Germline CDR1 SGHTA, CDR2 FQGNSA. The CDR3 loop spans 15 amino acids. V lost 4 bases and J 5 bases, leaving 17 bases between the germline ends. CDR3 amino acids: CASSYLLLGGETQYF. CDR3 nucleotide sequence: TGTGCCAGCAGCTATTTATTGTTAGGGGGTGAGACCCAGTACTTC.